These 7 T cell receptor beta chains were sequenced from one sample in a study of blood T cell repertoires in COVID-19. Only in-frame clones appear in the TCRdb table, and some are missing; sequencing was by immunoSEQ multiplex PCR. The data show more than 130,000 clones, roughly four fifths seen once. The sequenced sample was peripheral blood. The receptors here all came from a human donor in a cohort sampled during active COVID-19.

This chain links TRBV28 with TRBJ1-4; tentative D call: TRBD1 (5 bases). Trimming removed 6 bases at V and 3 bases at J, with 8 bases between. CDR3 size: 13 residues. Per the germline V gene, CDR1 is MDHEN and CDR2 is SYDVKM. CDR3 sequence reads: CASRTAANEKLFF. DNA of the CDR3: TGTGCCAGCAGGACAGCCGCTAATGAAAAACTGTTTTTT. The variable domain in full, with the rest retrieved from reference TRBV28 and TRBJ1-4, is DVKVTQSSRYLVKRTGEKVFLECVQDMDHENMFWYRQDPGLGLRLIYFSYDVKMKEKGDIPEGYSVSREKKERFSLILESASTNQTSMYLCASRTAANEKLFFGSGTQLSVL.

V and J are TRBV2 and TRBJ2-2; 7 bases agree with TRBD2. CDR3 size: 14 residues. The germline V gene has CDR1 SNHLY and CDR2 FYNNEI. V lost 8 bases to trimming and J lost 5 bases; unmatched junction nucleotides: 8. CDR3 region: CASLSGEGTGELFF. The DNA of the CDR3 is TGTGCCAGCCTATCCGGGGAGGGGACCGGGGAGCTGTTTTTT.

The rearrangement links TRBV3-1 (or the pseudogene TRBV3-2) to TRBJ1-2; D remains unclear. With 4 bases removed from V and 4 bases from J, the gap between germline ends came to 13 bases. The CDR3 runs 14 residues. Germline lookup yields CDR1 LGHDT and CDR2 YNNKEL (reference sequence). The CDR3 DNA follows: TGTGCCAGCAGCCGCTCCACCCGTAGCTATGGCTACACCTTC. Translation: CASSRSTRSYGYTF.

V gene TRBV12-5 combines with J gene TRBJ2-5, with 8 bases fitting TRBD2. There are 14 residues in the CDR3. J gave up 5 bases and V 7 bases, and 9 bases lay outside the gene matches. Looked up from germline, CDR1 is LGHNT and CDR2 is FRNRAP. The chain's CDR3 is CASAAGGGVETQYF. The CDR3 DNA sequence: TGTGCTAGTGCCGCCGGGGGGGGCGTGGAGACCCAGTACTTC.

This chain joins TRBV3-1 (or the pseudogene TRBV3-2) and TRBJ2-5; 10 bases are a match to TRBD2. The CDR3 sequence is 14 residues long. Germline CDR1 is LGHDT and CDR2 is YNNKEL (reference sequence). Trimming cost V 3 bases and J 5 bases; bases outside gene matches: 3. CDR3 DNA sequence: TGTGCCAGCAGCCACCGACTAGCGGGCGAGACCCAGTACTTC. Its protein is CASSHRLAGETQYF.

J is TRBJ2-1 and V is TRBV9; possibly TRBD1 for D (7 bases). The V end lost 3 bases, the J end lost 9 bases, and 19 bases lay between the germline ends. The CDR3 is 15 residues long. The germline V gene encodes CDR1 SGDLS and CDR2 YYNGEE. CDR3 coding DNA: TGTGCCAGCAGCGCCGTCCCAGGGGGGCCACGTGAGCAGTTCTTC. It is translated as CASSAVPGGPREQFF.

J is TRBJ1-5 and V is TRBV18; 8 bases agree with TRBD1. CDR1 is KGHSH, CDR2 LQKENI, per germline. V lost 5 bases and J lost 7; bases outside the gene matches: 4. The CDR3 is made up of 13 amino acids. CDR3 in amino acids: CASSGQGRQPQHF. The CDR3 bases are TGTGCCAGCTCAGGACAGGGCAGACAGCCCCAGCATTTT.